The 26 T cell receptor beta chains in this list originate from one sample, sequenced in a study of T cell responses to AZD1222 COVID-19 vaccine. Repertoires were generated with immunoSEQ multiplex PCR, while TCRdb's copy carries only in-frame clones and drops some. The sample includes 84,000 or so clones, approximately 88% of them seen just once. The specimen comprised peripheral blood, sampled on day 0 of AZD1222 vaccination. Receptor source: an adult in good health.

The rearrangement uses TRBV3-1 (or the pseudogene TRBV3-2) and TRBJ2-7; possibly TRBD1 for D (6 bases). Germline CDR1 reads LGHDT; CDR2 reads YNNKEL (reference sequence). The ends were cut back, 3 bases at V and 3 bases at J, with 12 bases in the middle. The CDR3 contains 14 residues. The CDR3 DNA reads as TGTGCCAGCAGCCAGCAGGGGACATACTACGAGCAGTACTTC. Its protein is CASSQQGTYYEQYF.

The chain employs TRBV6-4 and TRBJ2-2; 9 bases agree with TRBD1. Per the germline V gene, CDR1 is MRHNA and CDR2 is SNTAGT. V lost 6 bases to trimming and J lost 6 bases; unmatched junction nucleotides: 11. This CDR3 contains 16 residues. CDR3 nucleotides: TGTGCCAGCAGCCCCGTCGGGGACAGGGTTCCCGGGGAGCTGTTTTTT. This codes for CASSPVGDRVPGELFF.

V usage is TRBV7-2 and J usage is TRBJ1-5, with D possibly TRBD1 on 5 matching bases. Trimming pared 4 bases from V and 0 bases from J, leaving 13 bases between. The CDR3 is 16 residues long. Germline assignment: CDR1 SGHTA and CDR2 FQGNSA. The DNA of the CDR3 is TGTGCCAGCAGCTCATCAGGGTTGCGTAGCAATCAGCCCCAGCATTTT. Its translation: CASSSSGLRSNQPQHF.

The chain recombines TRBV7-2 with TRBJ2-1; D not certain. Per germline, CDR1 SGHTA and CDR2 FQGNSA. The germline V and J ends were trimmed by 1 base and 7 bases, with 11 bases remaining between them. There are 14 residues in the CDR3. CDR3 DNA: TGTGCCAGCAGCTTAGAGGATATGTTTAATGAGCAGTTCTTC. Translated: CASSLEDMFNEQFF.

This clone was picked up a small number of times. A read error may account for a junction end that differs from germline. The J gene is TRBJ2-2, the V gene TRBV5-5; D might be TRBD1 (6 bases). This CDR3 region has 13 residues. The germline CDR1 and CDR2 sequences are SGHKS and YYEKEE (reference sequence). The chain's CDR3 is CASSLAHRGGLFF. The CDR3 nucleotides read TGTGCCAGCAGCTTGGCCCACCGAGGGGGGCTGTTTTTT.

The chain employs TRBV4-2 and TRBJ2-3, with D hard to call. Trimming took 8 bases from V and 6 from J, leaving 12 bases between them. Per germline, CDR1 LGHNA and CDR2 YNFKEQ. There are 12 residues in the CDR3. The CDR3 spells CASGALGDTQYF. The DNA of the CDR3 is TGTGCCAGCGGCGCCTTAGGGGATACGCAGTATTTT.

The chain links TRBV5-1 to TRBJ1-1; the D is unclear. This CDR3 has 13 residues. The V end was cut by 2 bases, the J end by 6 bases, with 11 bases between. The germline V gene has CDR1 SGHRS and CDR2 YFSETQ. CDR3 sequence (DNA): TGCGCCAGCAGCTTCCGTGGGATCGCTGAAGCTTTCTTT. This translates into CASSFRGIAEAFF.

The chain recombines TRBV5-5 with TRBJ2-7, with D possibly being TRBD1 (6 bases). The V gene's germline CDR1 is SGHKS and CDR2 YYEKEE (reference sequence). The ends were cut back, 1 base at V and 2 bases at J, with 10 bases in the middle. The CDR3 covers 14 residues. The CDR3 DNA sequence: TGTGCCAGCAGCTTGATACAGGGAACCTACGAGCAGTACTTC. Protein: CASSLIQGTYEQYF.

This CDR3 is CASRPTRYEQYF. As DNA, the CDR3 is TGTGCCAGCAGGCCCACCCGCTACGAGCAGTACTTC. V usage is TRBV6-5 and J usage is TRBJ2-7; D unresolved. V lost 6 bases, J lost 3 bases, and 9 bases lay in between. This CDR3 has 12 residues. Germline V gene data show CDR1 as MNHEY and CDR2 as SVGAGI.

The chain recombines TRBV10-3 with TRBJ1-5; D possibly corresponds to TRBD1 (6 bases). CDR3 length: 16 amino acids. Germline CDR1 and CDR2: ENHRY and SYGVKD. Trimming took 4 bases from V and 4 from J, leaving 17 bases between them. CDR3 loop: CAISALRQGKNQPQHF. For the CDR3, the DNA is TGTGCCATCAGTGCTCTGAGGCAGGGGAAGAATCAGCCCCAGCATTTT.

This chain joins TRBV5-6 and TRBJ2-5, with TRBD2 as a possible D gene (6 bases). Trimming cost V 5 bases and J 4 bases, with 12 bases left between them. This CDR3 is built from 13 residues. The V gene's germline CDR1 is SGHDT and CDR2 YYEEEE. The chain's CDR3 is CASRAGPLETQYF. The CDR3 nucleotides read TGTGCCAGCAGGGCGGGACCCTTAGAGACCCAGTACTTC. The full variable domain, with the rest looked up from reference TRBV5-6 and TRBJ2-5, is DAGVTQSPTHLIKTRGQQVTLRCSPKSGHDTVSWYQQALGQGPQFIFQYYEEEERQRGNFPDRFSGHQFPNYSSELNVNALLLGDSALYLCASRAGPLETQYFGPGTRLLVL.

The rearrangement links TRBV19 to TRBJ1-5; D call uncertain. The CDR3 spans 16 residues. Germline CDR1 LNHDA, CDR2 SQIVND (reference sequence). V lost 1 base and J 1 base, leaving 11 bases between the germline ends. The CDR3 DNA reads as TGTGCCAGTAGTATAGGGGATATGATCAGCAATCAGCCCCAGCATTTT. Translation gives CASSIGDMISNQPQHF. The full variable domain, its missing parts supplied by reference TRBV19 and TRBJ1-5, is DGGITQSPKYLFRKEGQNVTLSCEQNLNHDAMYWYRQDPGQGLRLIYYSQIVNDFQKGDIAEGYSVSREKKESFPLTVTSAQKNPTAFYLCASSIGDMISNQPQHFGDGTRLSIL.

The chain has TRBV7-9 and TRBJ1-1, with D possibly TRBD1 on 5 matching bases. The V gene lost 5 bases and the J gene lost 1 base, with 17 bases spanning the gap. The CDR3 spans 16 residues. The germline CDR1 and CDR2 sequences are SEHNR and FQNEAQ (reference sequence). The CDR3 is CASSTPGKGGNTEAFF. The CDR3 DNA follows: TGTGCCAGCAGCACCCCAGGGAAGGGTGGGAACACTGAAGCTTTCTTT.

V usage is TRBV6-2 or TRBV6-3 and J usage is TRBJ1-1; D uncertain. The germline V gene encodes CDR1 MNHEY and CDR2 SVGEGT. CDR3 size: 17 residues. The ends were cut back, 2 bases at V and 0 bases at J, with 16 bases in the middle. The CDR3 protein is CASSYVAGLALNTEAFF. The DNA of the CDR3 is TGTGCCAGCAGTTACGTGGCGGGGTTAGCCCTGAACACTGAAGCTTTCTTT.

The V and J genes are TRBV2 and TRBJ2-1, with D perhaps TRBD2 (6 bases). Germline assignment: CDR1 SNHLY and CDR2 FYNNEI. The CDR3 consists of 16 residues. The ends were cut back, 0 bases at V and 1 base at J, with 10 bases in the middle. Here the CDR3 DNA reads TGTGCCAGCAGTGAAGCGGGGGGACTTTCCTACAATGAGCAGTTCTTC. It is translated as CASSEAGGLSYNEQFF.

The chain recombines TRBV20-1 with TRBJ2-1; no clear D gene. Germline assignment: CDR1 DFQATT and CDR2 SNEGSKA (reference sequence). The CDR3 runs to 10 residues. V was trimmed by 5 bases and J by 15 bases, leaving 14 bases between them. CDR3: CSAFPHGWFF. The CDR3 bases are TGCAGTGCTTTTCCCCATGGGTGGTTCTTC.

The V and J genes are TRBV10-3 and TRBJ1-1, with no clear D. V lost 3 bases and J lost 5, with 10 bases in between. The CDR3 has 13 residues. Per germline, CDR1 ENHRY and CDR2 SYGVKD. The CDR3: CAISETSQTEAFF. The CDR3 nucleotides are TGTGCCATCAGTGAAACTTCCCAGACTGAAGCTTTCTTT.

CDR3 loop: CAINRDIGETQYF. The CDR3 region has the DNA TGTGCCATCAACCGGGATATTGGGGAGACCCAGTACTTC. This sequence joins TRBV10-3 and TRBJ2-5; D is perhaps TRBD2 (5 bases). Trimming removed 7 bases at V and 5 bases at J, with 14 bases between. The CDR3 totals 13 residues. Germline V gene sequence: CDR1 ENHRY, CDR2 SYGVKD.

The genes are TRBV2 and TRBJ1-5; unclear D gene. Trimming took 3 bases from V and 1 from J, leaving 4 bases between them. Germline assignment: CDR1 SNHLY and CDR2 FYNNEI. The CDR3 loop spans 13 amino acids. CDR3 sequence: CASSEESNQPQHF. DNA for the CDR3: TGTGCCAGCAGTGAGGAGAGCAATCAGCCCCAGCATTTT.

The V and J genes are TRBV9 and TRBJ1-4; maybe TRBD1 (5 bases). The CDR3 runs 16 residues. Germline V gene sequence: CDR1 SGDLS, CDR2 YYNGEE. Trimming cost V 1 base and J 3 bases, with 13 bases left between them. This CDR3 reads CASSVYFGTANEKLFF. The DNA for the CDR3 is TGTGCCAGCAGCGTATATTTTGGGACGGCTAATGAAAAACTGTTTTTT.

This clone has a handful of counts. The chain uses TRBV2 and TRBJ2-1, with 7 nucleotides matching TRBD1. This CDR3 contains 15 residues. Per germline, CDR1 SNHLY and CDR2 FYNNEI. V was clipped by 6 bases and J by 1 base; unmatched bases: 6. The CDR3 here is CASRRGGQSYNEQFF. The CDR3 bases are TGTGCCAGCAGGAGAGGGGGCCAATCCTACAATGAGCAGTTCTTC. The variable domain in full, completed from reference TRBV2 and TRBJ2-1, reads EPEVTQTPSHQVTQMGQEVILRCVPISNHLYFYWYRQILGQKVEFLVSFYNNEISEKSEIFDDQFSVERPDGSNFTLKIRSTKLEDSAMYFCASRRGGQSYNEQFFGPGTRLTVL.

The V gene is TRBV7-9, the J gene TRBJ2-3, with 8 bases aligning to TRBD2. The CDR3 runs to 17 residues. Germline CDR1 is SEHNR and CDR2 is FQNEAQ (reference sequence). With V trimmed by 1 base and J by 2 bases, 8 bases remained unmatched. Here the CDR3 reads CASSLGSSGRVTDTQYF. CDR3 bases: TGTGCCAGCAGCTTAGGCAGCAGCGGGAGAGTCACAGATACGCAGTATTTT.

The CDR3 region is CASRGGQGANYGYTF. In DNA, the CDR3 is TGTGCCAGCAGGGGGGGACAGGGGGCGAACTATGGCTACACCTTC. The gene calls are TRBV2 and TRBJ1-2; 12 bases agree with TRBD1. V lost 6 bases, J lost 2 bases, and 4 bases stayed unmatched. Germline V gene lookup returns CDR1 SNHLY and CDR2 FYNNEI. CDR3 length equals 15 residues.

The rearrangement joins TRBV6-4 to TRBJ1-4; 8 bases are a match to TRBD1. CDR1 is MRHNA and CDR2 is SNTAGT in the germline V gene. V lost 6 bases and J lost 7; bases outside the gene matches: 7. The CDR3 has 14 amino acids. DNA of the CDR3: TGTGCCAGCAGCCCAGGGGGCGCGGGTGAAAAACTGTTTTTT. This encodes CASSPGGAGEKLFF.

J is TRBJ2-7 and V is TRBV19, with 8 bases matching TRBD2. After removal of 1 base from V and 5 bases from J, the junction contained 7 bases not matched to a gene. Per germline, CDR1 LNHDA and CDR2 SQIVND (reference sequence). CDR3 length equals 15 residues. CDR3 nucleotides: TGTGCCAGTAGTATAGGGTCGGGGGGGACTGACGAGCAGTACTTC. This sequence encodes CASSIGSGGTDEQYF.

CDR3 in amino acids: CASRRIPDLQDQETQYF. The DNA for the CDR3 is TGTGCCAGCAGACGAATTCCGGACCTCCAAGACCAAGAGACCCAGTACTTC. The rearrangement joins TRBV27 to TRBJ2-5; D is unresolved. The CDR3 length is 17 residues. Germline V gene lookup returns CDR1 MNHEY and CDR2 SMNVEV (reference sequence). V lost 6 bases, J lost 0 bases, and 20 bases lay in between.